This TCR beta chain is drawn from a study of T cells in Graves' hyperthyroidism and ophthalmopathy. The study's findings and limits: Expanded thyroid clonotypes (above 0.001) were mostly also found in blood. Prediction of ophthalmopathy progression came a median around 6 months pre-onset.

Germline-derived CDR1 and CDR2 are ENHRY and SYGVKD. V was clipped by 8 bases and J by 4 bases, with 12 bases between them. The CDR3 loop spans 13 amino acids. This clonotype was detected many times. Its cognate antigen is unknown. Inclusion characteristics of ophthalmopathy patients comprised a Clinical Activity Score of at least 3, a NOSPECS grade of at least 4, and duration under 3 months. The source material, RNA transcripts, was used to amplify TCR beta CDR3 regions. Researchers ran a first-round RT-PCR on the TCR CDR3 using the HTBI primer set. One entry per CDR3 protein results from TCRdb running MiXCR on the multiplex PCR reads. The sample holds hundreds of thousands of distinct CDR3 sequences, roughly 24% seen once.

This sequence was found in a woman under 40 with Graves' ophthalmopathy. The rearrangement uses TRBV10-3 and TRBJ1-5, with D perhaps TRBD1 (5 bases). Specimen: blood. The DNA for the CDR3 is TGTGCCATCGGGGGGGACGCGAATCAGCCCCAGCATTTT. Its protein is CAIGGDANQPQHF.